One T cell receptor (beta chain) is described in this entry. Its target is unknown. Unique molecular identifiers were added to individual cDNA molecules. TCRdb re-called the 5' RACE reads with MiXCR, one entry per CDR3 protein. This sample has some 76,000 distinct CDR3 sequences; around 15% occur once, and the top ten carry 10% to 15%. The source of the sample is a study of early T cells in non-severe SARS-CoV-2 infection. Whole-study context: Chains stayed unpaired after sequencing of bulk RNA from unsorted whole blood.

The study's findings and limits: Anti-spike CD8 specificities were favored by VDJdb matching, whose results missed private and CD4 specificities.

The CDR3 is 15 amino acids. Germline V CDR1 and CDR2: LGHNA, YNFKEQ. V lost 3 bases to trimming and J lost 2 bases; unmatched junction nucleotides: 7. V and J are TRBV4-2 and TRBJ2-7, with 7 bases aligning to TRBD2. Sequences were obtained from whole blood. The clonotype comes from an adult who was a healthcare worker with PCR-confirmed SARS-CoV-2 infection or an uninfected control (not recorded which). In DNA form, the CDR3 reads TGTGCCAGCAGCCAGGAGACTAGCTTGGCCTACGAGCAGTACTTC. Encoded protein: CASSQETSLAYEQYF.